This T cell receptor beta chain stems from a study of cytotoxic CD8 clonotypes in ibrutinib-treated CLL. Trimming removed 6 bases from V and 11 bases from J; junction bases left unmatched: 12. Germline V gene data show CDR1 as LNHDA and CDR2 as SQIVND (reference sequence). The CDR3 is 13 residues long. Generated by immunoSEQ multiplex PCR, the TCRdb table keeps only in-frame clones and is missing some. The sample contains 110,000 to 150,000 clones, 75% to 85% of which appear only once. This receptor was identified in a human donor with chronic lymphocytic leukemia. V is TRBV19 and J is TRBJ1-1, with 7 bases lining up with TRBD1. The sample in question was PBMCs, obtained after 12 months of ibrutinib treatment. The CDR3 sequence is CASRPGQNFGAFF. The CDR3 region has the DNA TGTGCCAGTAGACCGGGACAGAACTTCGGGGCTTTCTTT. Using reference TRBV19 and TRBJ1-1 for the parts outside the CDR3, the full variable domain is DGGITQSPKYLFRKEGQNVTLSCEQNLNHDAMYWYRQDPGQGLRLIYYSQIVNDFQKGDIAEGYSVSREKKESFPLTVTSAQKNPTAFYLCASRPGQNFGAFFGQGTRLTVV.